The next 7 T cell receptor beta chains were all read from a single sample in a study of T cells in Graves' hyperthyroidism and ophthalmopathy. TCR beta CDR3 regions were amplified from RNA. HTBI primers were used for first-round RT-PCR of the TCR CDR3. TCRdb passed the multiplex PCR reads through MiXCR, listing each CDR3 protein once. The profile shows 600,000 to 900,000 distinct CDR3 sequences, about 17% of them singletons. The source material was blood. These receptors were taken from a man between 18 and 29 years old with Graves' hyperthyroidism.

This clonotype came up many times. The gene calls are TRBV28 and TRBJ2-1; 10 positions match TRBD2. The CDR3 runs to 15 residues. V shed 9 bases and J 1 base; nucleotides not matched to a gene: 6. The germline CDR1 and CDR2 sequences are MDHEN and SYDVKM. The CDR3 bases are TGTGCCAGTATAGCGGGAGGCCTTTCCTACAATGAGCAGTTCTTC. Residues: CASIAGGLSYNEQFF.

This clonotype was seen a handful of times. The J gene is TRBJ2-7, the V gene TRBV28; TRBD1 or TRBD2 may be the D gene (5 bases each). The germline V gene encodes CDR1 MDHEN and CDR2 SYDVKM. The CDR3 has 17 amino acids. With 1 base removed from V and 6 bases from J, the gap between germline ends came to 22 bases. The CDR3 DNA is TGTGCCAGCAGTTTATCTTTTTTAGTTATGGGACGTCTCGAGCAGTACTTC. As protein: CASSLSFLVMGRLEQYF.

This clonotype was seen a few times. This chain joins TRBV20-1 and TRBJ1-1; D is perhaps TRBD1 (6 bases). The V end lost 5 bases, the J end lost 5 bases, and 15 bases lay between the germline ends. The length of the CDR3 is 13 residues. Germline loops: CDR1 DFQATT, CDR2 SNEGSKA (reference sequence). CDR3: CSAPGEGVTEAFF. DNA for the CDR3: TGCAGTGCTCCCGGTGAGGGGGTGACTGAAGCTTTCTTT.

The rearrangement links TRBV10-2 to TRBJ2-7; 9 nucleotides agree with TRBD1. The V and J ends lost 2 bases and 0 bases, in that order; junction bases with no gene match: 8. The length of the CDR3 is 17 residues. CDR1 WSHSY and CDR2 SAAADI come from the germline V gene. CDR3 nucleotides: TGCGCCAGCAGTGAGCGGGGACAGGGCCTATACTCCTACGAGCAGTACTTC. Its protein is CASSERGQGLYSYEQYF.

The chain is built from TRBV29-1 and TRBJ2-7, with TRBD1 as a possible D gene (6 bases). CDR3 length: 14 amino acids. Germline CDR1 and CDR2: SQVTM and ANQGSEA. Trimming took 1 base from V and 2 from J, leaving 12 bases between them. CDR3 sequence reads: CSVEGSNRAYEQYF. Here the CDR3 DNA reads TGCAGCGTTGAAGGCAGCAACAGGGCCTACGAGCAGTACTTC.

The J gene is TRBJ2-7, the V gene TRBV29-1; possibly TRBD1 or TRBD2 for D (5 bases each). The length of the CDR3 is 13 residues. V dropped 6 bases and J dropped 1 base, with 13 bases sitting between them. From germline, CDR1 is SQVTM and CDR2 ANQGSEA. The CDR3 is CSVAGTFSYEQYF. In DNA, the CDR3 is TGCAGCGTAGCCGGGACGTTTTCCTACGAGCAGTACTTC.

This clonotype was picked up many times. The CDR3 sequence is CSTPLGTGTTDTQYF. The CDR3 nucleotides are TGCAGTACTCCTCTTGGTACAGGGACCACAGATACGCAGTATTTT. This sequence joins TRBV20-1 and TRBJ2-3, with a tentative D call TRBD1 (6 bases). The CDR3 spans 15 residues. CDR1 is DFQATT and CDR2 is SNEGSKA in the germline V gene (reference sequence). V lost 8 bases, J lost 2 bases, and 20 bases lay in between.